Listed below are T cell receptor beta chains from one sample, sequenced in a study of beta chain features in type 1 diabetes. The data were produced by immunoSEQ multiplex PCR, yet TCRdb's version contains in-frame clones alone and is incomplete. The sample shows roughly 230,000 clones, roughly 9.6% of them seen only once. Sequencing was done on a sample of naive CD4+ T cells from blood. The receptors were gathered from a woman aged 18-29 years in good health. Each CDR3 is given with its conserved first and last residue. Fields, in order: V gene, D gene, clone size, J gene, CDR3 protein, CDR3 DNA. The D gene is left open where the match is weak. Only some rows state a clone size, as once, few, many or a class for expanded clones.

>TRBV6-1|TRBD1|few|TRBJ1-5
CASSEAAGQGQPQHF
TGTGCCAGCAGTGAAGCGGCTGGACAGGGCCAGCCCCAGCATTTT
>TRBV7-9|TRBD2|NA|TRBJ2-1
CASSLWRGSLDEQFF
TGTGCCAGCAGCTTGTGGCGGGGGAGTCTCGATGAGCAGTTCTTC
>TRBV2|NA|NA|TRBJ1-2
CASSAAGGPNYGYTF
TGTGCCAGCAGTGCGGCAGGAGGACCTAACTATGGCTACACCTTC
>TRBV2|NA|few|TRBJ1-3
CASSAQVAGAGNTIYF
TGTGCCAGCAGTGCCCAAGTAGCGGGGGCTGGAAACACCATATATTTT
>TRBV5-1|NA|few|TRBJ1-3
CASSFAGTNSGNTIYF
TGCGCCAGCAGCTTTGCAGGGACTAACTCTGGAAACACCATATATTTT
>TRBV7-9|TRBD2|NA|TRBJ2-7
CASSFNSGRMLYF
TGTGCCAGCAGCTTTAATAGCGGGAGGATGTTGTACTTC
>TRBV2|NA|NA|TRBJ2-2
CASSETPTGELFF
TGTGCCAGCAGTGAGACACCCACCGGGGAGCTGTTTTTT
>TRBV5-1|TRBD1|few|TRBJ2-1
CASSLTGGSYNEQFF
TGCGCCAGCAGCCTGACAGGGGGGTCCTACAATGAGCAGTTCTTC
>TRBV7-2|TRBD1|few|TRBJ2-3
CASSLGQGARADTQYF
TGTGCCAGCAGCTTAGGGCAGGGGGCCCGCGCAGATACGCAGTATTTT
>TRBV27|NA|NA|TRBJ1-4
CASSWQGSNEKLFF
TGTGCCAGCAGTTGGCAGGGGTCCAATGAAAAACTGTTTTTT
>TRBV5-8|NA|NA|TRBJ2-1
CASSAYVASRVGEQFF
TGTGCCAGCAGCGCCTATGTAGCCAGCAGGGTTGGTGAGCAGTTCTTC
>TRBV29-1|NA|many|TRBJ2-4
CSVEAGVGDIQYF
TGCAGCGTTGAAGCAGGGGTTGGGGACATTCAGTACTTC
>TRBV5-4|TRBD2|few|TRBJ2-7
CASQTSSGPYEQYF
TGTGCCAGCCAGACTAGCTCGGGGCCCTACGAGCAGTACTTC
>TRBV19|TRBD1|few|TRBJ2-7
CASSRGDRAVNEQYF
TGTGCCAGCAGTAGGGGGGACAGGGCTGTAAACGAGCAGTACTTC
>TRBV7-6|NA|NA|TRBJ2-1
CASSSRQPSGADEQFF
TGTGCCAGCAGCTCAAGGCAGCCCTCAGGGGCGGATGAGCAGTTCTTC
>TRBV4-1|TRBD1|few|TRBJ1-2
CASSQWVPDRGPGGYTF
TGCGCCAGCAGCCAGTGGGTTCCCGACAGGGGGCCTGGGGGCTACACCTTC
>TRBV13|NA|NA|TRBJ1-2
CASSPTGYGYTF
TGTGCCAGCTCACCGACAGGTTACGGCTACACCTTC
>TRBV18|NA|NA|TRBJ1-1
CASSPPGQWNTEAFF
TGTGCCAGCTCACCGCCTGGACAGTGGAACACTGAAGCTTTCTTT
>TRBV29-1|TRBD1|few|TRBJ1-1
CSGGQGNTEAFF
TGCAGCGGCGGACAGGGGAACACTGAAGCTTTCTTT
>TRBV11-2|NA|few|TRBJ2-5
CASSLVTGMIETQYF
TGTGCCAGCAGCTTAGTAACAGGGATGATCGAGACCCAGTACTTC
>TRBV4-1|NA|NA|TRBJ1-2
CASKQTGTRYGYTF
TGCGCCAGCAAGCAAACGGGGACTCGCTATGGCTACACCTTC
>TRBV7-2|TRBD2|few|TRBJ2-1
CASRVAGGSYNEQFF
TGTGCCAGCAGGGTAGCGGGAGGCTCCTACAATGAGCAGTTCTTC
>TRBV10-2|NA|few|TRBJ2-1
CASLGSIYNEQFF
TGCGCCAGTCTCGGGTCGATTTACAATGAGCAGTTCTTC
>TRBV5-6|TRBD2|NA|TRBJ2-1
CASSLETSGRDKGEQFF
TGTGCCAGCAGCTTGGAGACTAGCGGGAGGGATAAGGGTGAGCAGTTCTTC
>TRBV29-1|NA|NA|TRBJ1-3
CSVESGKVNTIYF
TGCAGCGTTGAATCCGGGAAGGTAAACACCATATATTTT
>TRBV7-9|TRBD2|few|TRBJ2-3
CASSLVGLARTDTQYF
TGTGCCAGCAGCTTAGTTGGACTAGCGAGGACTGATACGCAGTATTTT
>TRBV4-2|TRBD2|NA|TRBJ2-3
CASSQASGSTDTQYF
TGTGCCAGCAGCCAAGCTAGCGGGAGCACAGATACGCAGTATTTT
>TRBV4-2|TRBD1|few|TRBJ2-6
CASSQRDSPEGANVLTF
TGTGCCAGCAGCCAACGGGACAGCCCGGAGGGGGCCAACGTCCTGACTTTC
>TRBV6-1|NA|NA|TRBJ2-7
CASSARELAYEQYF
TGTGCCAGCAGTGCCCGGGAGCTGGCCTACGAGCAGTACTTC
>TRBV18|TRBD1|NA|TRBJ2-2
CASSSRQGINPGELFF
TGTGCCAGCTCATCCCGACAGGGAATAAATCCCGGGGAGCTGTTTTTT
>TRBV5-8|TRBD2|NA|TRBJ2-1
CASSQVRREREQFF
TGCGCCAGCAGCCAAGTACGGCGGGAGCGTGAGCAGTTCTTC
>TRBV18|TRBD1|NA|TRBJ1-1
CASSQDRGNTEAFF
TGTGCCAGCTCCCAAGACAGGGGGAACACTGAAGCTTTCTTT
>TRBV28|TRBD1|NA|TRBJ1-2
CASWIGLAGQGDGYTF
TGTGCCAGTTGGATTGGCCTGGCGGGACAGGGTGATGGCTACACCTTC
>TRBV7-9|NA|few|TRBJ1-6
CASSWGPGDPPLHF
TGTGCCAGCAGCTGGGGCCCCGGAGATCCACCCCTCCACTTT
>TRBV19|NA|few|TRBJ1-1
CASRSTGSDTEAFF
TGTGCCAGTAGGTCTACAGGGTCCGACACTGAAGCTTTCTTT
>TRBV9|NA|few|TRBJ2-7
CASSVGLEGVSYEQYF
TGTGCCAGCAGCGTCGGTCTCGAGGGGGTCTCCTACGAGCAGTACTTC
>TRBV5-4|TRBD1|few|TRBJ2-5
CASSSRTGEGTQYF
TGTGCCAGCAGCTCAAGGACAGGGGAGGGGACCCAGTACTTC
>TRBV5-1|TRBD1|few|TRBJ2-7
CASRTGGTYEQYF
TGCGCCTCCCGGACAGGGGGGACCTACGAGCAGTACTTC
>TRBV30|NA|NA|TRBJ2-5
CAWSMASRGETQYF
TGTGCCTGGAGTATGGCGAGTAGGGGAGAGACCCAGTACTTC
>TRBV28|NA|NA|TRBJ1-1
CASNELNTEAFF
TGTGCCAGCAACGAGCTGAACACTGAAGCTTTCTTT
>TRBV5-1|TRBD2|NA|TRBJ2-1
CASNWLAGDNEQFF
TGCGCCAGCAACTGGCTAGCGGGAGACAATGAGCAGTTCTTC